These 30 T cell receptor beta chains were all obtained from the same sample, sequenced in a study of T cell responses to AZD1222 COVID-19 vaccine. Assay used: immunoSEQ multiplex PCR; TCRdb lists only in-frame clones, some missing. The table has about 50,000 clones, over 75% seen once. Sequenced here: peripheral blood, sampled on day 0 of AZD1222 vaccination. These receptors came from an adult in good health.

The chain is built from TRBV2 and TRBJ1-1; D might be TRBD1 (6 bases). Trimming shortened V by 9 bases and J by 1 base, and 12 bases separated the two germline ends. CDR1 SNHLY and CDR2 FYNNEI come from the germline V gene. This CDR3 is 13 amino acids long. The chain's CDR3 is CASNREKNTEAFF. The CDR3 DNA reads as TGTGCCAGTAACAGGGAGAAGAACACTGAAGCTTTCTTT.

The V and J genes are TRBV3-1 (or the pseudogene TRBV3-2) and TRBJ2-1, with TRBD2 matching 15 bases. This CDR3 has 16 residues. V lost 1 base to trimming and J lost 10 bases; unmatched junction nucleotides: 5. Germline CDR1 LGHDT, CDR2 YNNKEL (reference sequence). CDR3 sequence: CASSQAGLAGGKEQFF. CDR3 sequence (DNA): TGTGCCAGCAGCCAAGCGGGACTAGCGGGAGGCAAGGAGCAGTTCTTC.

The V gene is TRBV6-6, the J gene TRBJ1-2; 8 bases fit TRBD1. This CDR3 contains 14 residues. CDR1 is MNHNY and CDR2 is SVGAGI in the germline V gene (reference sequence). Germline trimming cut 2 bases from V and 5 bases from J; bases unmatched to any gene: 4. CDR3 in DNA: TGTGCCAGCAGTTACGTTACAGGGGGTTATGGCTACACCTTC. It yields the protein CASSYVTGGYGYTF.

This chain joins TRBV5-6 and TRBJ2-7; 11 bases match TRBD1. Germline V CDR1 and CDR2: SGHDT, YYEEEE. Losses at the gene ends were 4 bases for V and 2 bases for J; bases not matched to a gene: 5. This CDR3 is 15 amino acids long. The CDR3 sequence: CASSPGQGVPYEQYF. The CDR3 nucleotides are TGTGCCAGCAGCCCGGGACAGGGGGTCCCCTACGAGCAGTACTTC.

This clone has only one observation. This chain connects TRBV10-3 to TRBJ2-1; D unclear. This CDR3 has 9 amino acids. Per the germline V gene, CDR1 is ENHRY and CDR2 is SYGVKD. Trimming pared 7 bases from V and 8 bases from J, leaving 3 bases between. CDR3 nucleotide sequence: TGTGCCATCAAGGATGAGCAGTTCTTC. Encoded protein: CAIKDEQFF.

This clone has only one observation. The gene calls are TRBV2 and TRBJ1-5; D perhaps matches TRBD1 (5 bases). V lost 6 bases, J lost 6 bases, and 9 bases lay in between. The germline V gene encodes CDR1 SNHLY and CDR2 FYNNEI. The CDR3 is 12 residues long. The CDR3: CASSRAGQPQHF. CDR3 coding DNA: TGTGCCAGCAGCAGGGCGGGTCAGCCCCAGCATTTT.

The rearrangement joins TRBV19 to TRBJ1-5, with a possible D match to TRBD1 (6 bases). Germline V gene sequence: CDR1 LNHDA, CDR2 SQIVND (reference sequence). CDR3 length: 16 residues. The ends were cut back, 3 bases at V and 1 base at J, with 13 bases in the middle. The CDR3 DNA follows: TGTGCCAGTAGTATTTCGGGCGGACAGAGCAATCAGCCCCAGCATTTT. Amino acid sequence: CASSISGGQSNQPQHF. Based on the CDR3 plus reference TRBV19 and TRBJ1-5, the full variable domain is DGGITQSPKYLFRKEGQNVTLSCEQNLNHDAMYWYRQDPGQGLRLIYYSQIVNDFQKGDIAEGYSVSREKKESFPLTVTSAQKNPTAFYLCASSISGGQSNQPQHFGDGTRLSIL.

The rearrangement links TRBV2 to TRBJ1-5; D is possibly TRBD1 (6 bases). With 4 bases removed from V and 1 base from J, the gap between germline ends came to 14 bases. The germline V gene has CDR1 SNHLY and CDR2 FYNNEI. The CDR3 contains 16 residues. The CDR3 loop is CASSVQGGRSNQPQHF. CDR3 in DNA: TGTGCCAGCAGTGTACAGGGAGGAAGAAGCAATCAGCCCCAGCATTTT.

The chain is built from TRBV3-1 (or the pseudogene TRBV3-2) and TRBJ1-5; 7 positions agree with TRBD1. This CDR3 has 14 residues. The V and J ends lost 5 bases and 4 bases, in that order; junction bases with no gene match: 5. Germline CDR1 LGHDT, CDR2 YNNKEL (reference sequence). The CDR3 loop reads CASSYGQVNQPQHF. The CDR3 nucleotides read TGTGCCAGCAGCTACGGACAGGTAAATCAGCCCCAGCATTTT.

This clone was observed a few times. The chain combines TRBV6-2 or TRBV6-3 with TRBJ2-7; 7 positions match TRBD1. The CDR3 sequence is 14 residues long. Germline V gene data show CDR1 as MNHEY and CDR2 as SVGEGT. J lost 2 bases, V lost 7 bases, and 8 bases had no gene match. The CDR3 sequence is CASNPGQIAYEQYF. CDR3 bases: TGTGCCAGCAACCCGGGACAGATCGCCTACGAGCAGTACTTC.

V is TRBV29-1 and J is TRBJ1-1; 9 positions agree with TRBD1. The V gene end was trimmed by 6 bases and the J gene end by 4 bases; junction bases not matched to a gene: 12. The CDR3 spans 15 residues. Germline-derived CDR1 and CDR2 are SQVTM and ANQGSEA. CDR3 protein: CSVLGTGSSSTEAFF. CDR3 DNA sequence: TGCAGCGTCCTCGGGACAGGGAGTTCTTCCACTGAAGCTTTCTTT.

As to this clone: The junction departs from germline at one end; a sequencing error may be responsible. In DNA, the CDR3 is TGTGCCACCAGTGATTGCGCCGACAGGGGTCGAGTCTACGAGCAGTGCTTC. Translating gives CATSDCADRGRVYEQCF. The chain carries TRBV24-1 and TRBJ2-7; 8 bases fit TRBD1. The germline V gene has CDR1 KGHDR and CDR2 SFDVKD. This CDR3 has 17 amino acids.

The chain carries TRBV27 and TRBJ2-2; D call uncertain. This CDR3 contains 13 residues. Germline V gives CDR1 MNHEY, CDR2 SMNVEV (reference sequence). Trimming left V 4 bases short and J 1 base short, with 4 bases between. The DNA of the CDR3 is TGTGCCAGCAGTTGGGAGAACACCGGGGAGCTGTTTTTT. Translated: CASSWENTGELFF.

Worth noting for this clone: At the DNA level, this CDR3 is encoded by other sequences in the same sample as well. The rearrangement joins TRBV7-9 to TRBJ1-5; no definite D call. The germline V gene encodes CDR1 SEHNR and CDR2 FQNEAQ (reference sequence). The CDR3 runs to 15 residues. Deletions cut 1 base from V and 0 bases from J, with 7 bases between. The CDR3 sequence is CASSLGGYSNQPQHF. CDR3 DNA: TGTGCCAGCAGCTTAGGCGGATATAGCAATCAGCCCCAGCATTTT.

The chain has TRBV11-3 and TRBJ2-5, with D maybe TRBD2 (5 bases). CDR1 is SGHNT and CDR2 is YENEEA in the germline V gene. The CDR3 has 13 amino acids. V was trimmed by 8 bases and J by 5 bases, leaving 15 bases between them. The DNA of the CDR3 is TGTGCCAGCGGGAGCCAGGTTGGGGAGACCCAGTACTTC. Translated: CASGSQVGETQYF. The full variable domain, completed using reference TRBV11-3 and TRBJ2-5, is EAGVVQSPRYKIIEKKQPVAFWCNPISGHNTLYWYLQNLGQGPELLIRYENEEAVDDSQLPKDRFSAERLKGVDSTLKIQPAELGDSAVYLCASGSQVGETQYFGPGTRLLVL.

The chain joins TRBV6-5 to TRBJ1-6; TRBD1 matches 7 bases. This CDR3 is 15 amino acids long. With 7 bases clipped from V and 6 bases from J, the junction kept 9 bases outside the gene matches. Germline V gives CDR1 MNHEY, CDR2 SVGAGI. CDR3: CASTRGAKGNSPLHF. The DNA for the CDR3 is TGTGCCAGCACCAGGGGGGCGAAGGGTAATTCACCCCTCCACTTT.

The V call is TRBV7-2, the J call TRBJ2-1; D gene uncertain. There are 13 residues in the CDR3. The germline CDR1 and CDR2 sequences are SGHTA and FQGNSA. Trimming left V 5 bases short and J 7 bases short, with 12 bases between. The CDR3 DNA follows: TGTGCCAGCAGCCCAAACCTCCTGAATGAGCAGTTCTTC. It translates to CASSPNLLNEQFF.

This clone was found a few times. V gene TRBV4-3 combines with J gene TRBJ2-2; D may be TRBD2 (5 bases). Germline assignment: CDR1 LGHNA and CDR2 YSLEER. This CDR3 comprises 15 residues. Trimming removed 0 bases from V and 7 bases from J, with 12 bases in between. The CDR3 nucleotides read TGCGCCAGCAGCCAAGATTCTAGCCGGGGCGGGGAGCTGTTTTTT. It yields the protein CASSQDSSRGGELFF.

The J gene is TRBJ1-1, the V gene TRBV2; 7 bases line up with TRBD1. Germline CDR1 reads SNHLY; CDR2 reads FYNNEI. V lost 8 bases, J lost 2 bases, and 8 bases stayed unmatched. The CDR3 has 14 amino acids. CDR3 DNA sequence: TGTGCCAGCGGGGCGGGACAGATAAACACTGAAGCTTTCTTT. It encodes CASGAGQINTEAFF.

CDR3 DNA: TGTGCCAGCAGTGATACGACAGGGCAACAGCCCCAGCATTTT. As protein: CASSDTTGQQPQHF. This chain joins TRBV2 and TRBJ1-5, with 7 bases that match TRBD1. The trim removed 3 bases at V and 7 bases at J, leaving 6 bases unmatched. This CDR3 is 14 amino acids long. CDR1 is SNHLY and CDR2 is FYNNEI in the germline V gene. Using reference TRBV2 and TRBJ1-5 for the parts outside the CDR3, the full variable domain is EPEVTQTPSHQVTQMGQEVILRCVPISNHLYFYWYRQILGQKVEFLVSFYNNEISEKSEIFDDQFSVERPDGSNFTLKIRSTKLEDSAMYFCASSDTTGQQPQHFGDGTRLSIL.

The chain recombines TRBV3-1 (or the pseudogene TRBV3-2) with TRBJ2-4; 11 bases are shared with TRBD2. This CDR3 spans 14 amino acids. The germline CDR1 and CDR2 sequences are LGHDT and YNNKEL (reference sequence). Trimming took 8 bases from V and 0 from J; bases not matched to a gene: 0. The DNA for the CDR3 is TGTGCCAGCGGACTAGCGGGAGCCAAAAACATTCAGTACTTC. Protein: CASGLAGAKNIQYF.

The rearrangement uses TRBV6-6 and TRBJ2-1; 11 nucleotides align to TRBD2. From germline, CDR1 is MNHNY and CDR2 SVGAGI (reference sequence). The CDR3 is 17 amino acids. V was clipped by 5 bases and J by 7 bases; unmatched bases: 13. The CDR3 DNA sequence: TGTGCCAGCAGTCCCCCCCTTAGCGGGAGGGTACGAAATGAGCAGTTCTTC. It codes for CASSPPLSGRVRNEQFF.

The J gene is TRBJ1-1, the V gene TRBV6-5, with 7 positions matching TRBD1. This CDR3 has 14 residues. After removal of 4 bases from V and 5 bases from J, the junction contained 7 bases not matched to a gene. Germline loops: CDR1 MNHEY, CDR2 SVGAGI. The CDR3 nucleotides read TGTGCCAGCAGTTGGGACAGCGTAGAGACTGAAGCTTTCTTT. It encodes CASSWDSVETEAFF.

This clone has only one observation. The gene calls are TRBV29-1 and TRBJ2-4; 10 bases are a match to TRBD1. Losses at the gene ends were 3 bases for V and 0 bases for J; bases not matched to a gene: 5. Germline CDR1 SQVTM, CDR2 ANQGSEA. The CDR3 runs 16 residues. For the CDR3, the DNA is TGCAGCGTTGAGGACAGGGGGTCCTTAGCCAAAAACATTCAGTACTTC. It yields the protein CSVEDRGSLAKNIQYF.

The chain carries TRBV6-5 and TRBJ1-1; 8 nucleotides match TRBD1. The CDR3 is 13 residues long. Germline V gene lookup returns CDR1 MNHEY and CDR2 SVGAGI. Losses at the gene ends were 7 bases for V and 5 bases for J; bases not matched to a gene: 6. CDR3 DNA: TGTGCCAGCATTGGACAGGGTAAAACTGAAGCTTTCTTT. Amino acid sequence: CASIGQGKTEAFF.

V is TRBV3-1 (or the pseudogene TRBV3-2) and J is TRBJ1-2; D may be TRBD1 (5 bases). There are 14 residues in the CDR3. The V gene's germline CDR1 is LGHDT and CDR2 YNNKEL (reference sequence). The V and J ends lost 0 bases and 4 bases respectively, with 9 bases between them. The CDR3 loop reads CASSQEGPIYGYTF. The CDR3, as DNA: TGTGCCAGCAGCCAAGAGGGACCGATCTATGGCTACACCTTC.

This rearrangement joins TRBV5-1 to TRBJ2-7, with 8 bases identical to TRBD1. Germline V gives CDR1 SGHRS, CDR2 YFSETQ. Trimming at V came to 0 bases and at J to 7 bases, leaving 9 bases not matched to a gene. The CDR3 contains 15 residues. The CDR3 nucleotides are TGCGCCAGCAGCTTGGGAGGGTCCGGGACAGGTGAGCAGTACTTC. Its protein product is CASSLGGSGTGEQYF.

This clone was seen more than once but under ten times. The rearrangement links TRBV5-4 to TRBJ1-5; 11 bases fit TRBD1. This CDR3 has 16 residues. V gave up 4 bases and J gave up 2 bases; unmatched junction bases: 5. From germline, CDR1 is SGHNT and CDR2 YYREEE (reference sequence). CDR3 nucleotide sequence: TGTGCCAGCAGCGCGGACAGGGGGCATGGCAATCAGCCCCAGCATTTT. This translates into CASSADRGHGNQPQHF.

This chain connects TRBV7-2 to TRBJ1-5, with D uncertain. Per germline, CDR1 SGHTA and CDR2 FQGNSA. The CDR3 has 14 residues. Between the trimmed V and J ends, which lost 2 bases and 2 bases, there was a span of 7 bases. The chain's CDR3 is CASSLTFGNQPQHF. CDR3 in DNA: TGTGCCAGCAGCTTAACGTTTGGCAATCAGCCCCAGCATTTT.

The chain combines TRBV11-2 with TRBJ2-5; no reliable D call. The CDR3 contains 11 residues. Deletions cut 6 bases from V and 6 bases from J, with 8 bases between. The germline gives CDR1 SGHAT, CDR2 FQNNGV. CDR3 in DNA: TGTGCCAGCAGTCCGGGTCAGACCCAGTACTTC. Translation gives CASSPGQTQYF.